This entry lists 4 T cell receptor beta chains sequenced from one sample in a study of T cell responses to AZD1222 COVID-19 vaccine. The repertoire was sequenced with immunoSEQ multiplex PCR; TCRdb's copy has only in-frame clones and lacks some. The data contain some 100,000 clones, roughly nine tenths of them singletons. Source: peripheral blood, taken on day 0 of AZD1222 vaccination. The receptors shown here come from an adult in good health.

The J gene is TRBJ1-2, the V gene TRBV7-8; no clear D. The V end was cut by 1 base, the J end by 4 bases, with 4 bases between. CDR1 is SGHVS and CDR2 is FQNEAQ in the germline V gene. This CDR3 is 12 amino acids long. The CDR3 spells CASSLGAYGYTF. In nucleotides, the CDR3 is TGTGCCAGCAGCTTAGGGGCCTATGGCTACACCTTC.

The chain links TRBV11-2 to TRBJ2-5; D is possibly TRBD1 or TRBD2 (6 bases each). The CDR3 extends over 17 amino acids. Germline CDR1 is SGHAT and CDR2 is FQNNGV. V was shortened by 5 bases and J by 2 bases, with 21 bases between the two germline ends. The CDR3 region has the DNA TGTGCCAGCAGCCCAGGGCTCCGGGGGCAGAGTCAAGAGACCCAGTACTTC. It is translated as CASSPGLRGQSQETQYF.

The gene calls are TRBV5-1 and TRBJ2-7; D tentatively fits TRBD1 or TRBD2 (6 bases each). V lost 4 bases and J 2 bases, leaving 13 bases between the germline ends. This CDR3 is 14 amino acids long. The germline V gene encodes CDR1 SGHRS and CDR2 YFSETQ. CDR3 DNA sequence: TGCGCCAGCAGCATTAAAGGGGGGACCTACGAGCAGTACTTC. It yields the protein CASSIKGGTYEQYF.

The chain employs TRBV27 and TRBJ1-5; D possibly corresponds to TRBD1 (5 bases). Looked up from germline, CDR1 is MNHEY and CDR2 is SMNVEV (reference sequence). The CDR3 consists of 16 residues. The ends were cut back, 2 bases at V and 1 base at J, with 12 bases in the middle. The CDR3 DNA reads TGTGCCAGCAGTTTACGTGCAGGGTCCAGCAATCAGCCCCAGCATTTT. This translates into CASSLRAGSSNQPQHF.